Each of the 12 T cell receptor beta chains below was sequenced from the same sample in a study of early T cells in non-severe SARS-CoV-2 infection. One entry per CDR3 protein results from TCRdb running MiXCR on the 5' RACE reads. The profile shows 50,000 to 65,000 distinct CDR3 sequences, around 10% of them singletons. This specimen was whole blood, taken at baseline. These receptors came from an adult who was a healthcare worker with PCR-confirmed SARS-CoV-2 infection or an uninfected control (not recorded which).

A single count supports this clonotype. At one boundary the junction diverges from the germline segment, which might be a read error. The chain has TRBV6-2 or TRBV6-3 and TRBJ1-1; 7 bases match TRBD1. CDR3 size: 14 residues. From germline, CDR1 is MNHEY and CDR2 SVGEGT. The CDR3 region has the DNA TGTGCCAGCAGTGACCCGACAGGGTACACTGAAGTTTTCTTT. Translating gives CASSDPTGYTEVFF.

The table lists this clonotype with a few counts. This sequence joins TRBV9 and TRBJ2-7, with D possibly being TRBD2 (6 bases). The CDR3 has 12 amino acids. CDR1 is SGDLS and CDR2 is YYNGEE in the germline V gene. The germline V and J ends were trimmed by 3 bases and 6 bases, with 10 bases remaining between them. CDR3 sequence (DNA): TGTGCCAGCAGCGCTGGAGGGGCCGAGCAGTACTTC. Amino acids: CASSAGGAEQYF. Full variable domain (missing parts from reference TRBV9 and TRBJ2-7): DSGVTQTPKHLITATGQRVTLRCSPRSGDLSVYWYQQSLDQGLQFLIQYYNGEERAKGNILERFSAQQFPDLHSELNLSSLELGDSALYFCASSAGGAEQYFGPGTRLTVT.

The sample holds many counts of this clonotype. The J gene is TRBJ1-2, the V gene TRBV7-2; D remains unclear. Germline V lookup: CDR1 SGHTA, CDR2 FQGNSA. There are 14 residues in the CDR3. V lost 4 bases and J lost 0, with 9 bases in between. Here the CDR3 DNA reads TGTGCCAGCAGCTCACGAATAGCTAACTATGGCTACACCTTC. Protein sequence: CASSSRIANYGYTF.

In this sample, this clonotype turned up a few times. The chain links TRBV6-5 to TRBJ2-5, with a weak D call TRBD2 (7 bases). V lost 5 bases, J lost 5 bases, and 15 bases lay in between. Germline-derived CDR1 and CDR2 are MNHEY and SVGAGI. The CDR3 extends over 14 amino acids. The CDR3 spells CASSIGGRRETQYF. The DNA for the CDR3 is TGTGCCAGCAGTATCGGGGGGCGGAGGGAGACCCAGTACTTC.

There are a few counts of this clonotype. This chain links TRBV7-9 with TRBJ2-1; D is perhaps TRBD2 (5 bases). The CDR3 sequence is 13 residues long. Germline values: CDR1 SEHNR, CDR2 FQNEAQ (reference sequence). The ends were cut back, 4 bases at V and 5 bases at J, with 9 bases in the middle. CDR3 protein: CASSSGLHNEQFF. Written as DNA, the CDR3 is TGTGCCAGCAGCTCAGGACTTCACAATGAGCAGTTCTTC.

This clonotype was observed a few times. The rearrangement uses TRBV20-1 and TRBJ1-2; 9 bases are shared with TRBD1. Per germline, CDR1 DFQATT and CDR2 SNEGSKA (reference sequence). V shed 3 bases, J shed 3 bases, and the junction held 8 bases outside the gene matches. The CDR3 is 15 residues long. Here the CDR3 reads CSARLIQGADYGYTF. The CDR3 DNA reads TGCAGTGCTAGGCTTATACAGGGGGCGGACTATGGCTACACCTTC.

In its sample, this clonotype was seen a few times. The chain is built from TRBV27 and TRBJ1-5; no reliable D call. This CDR3 has 16 amino acids. Per germline, CDR1 MNHEY and CDR2 SMNVEV (reference sequence). The V gene lost 3 bases and the J gene lost 7 bases, with 19 bases spanning the gap. Here the CDR3 DNA reads TGTGCCAGCAGTTTCGCTCCCGGGCCCCACGCCCAGCCCCAGCATTTT. Its translation is CASSFAPGPHAQPQHF.

V and J are TRBV12-5 and TRBJ1-5; D may be TRBD1 (6 bases). The V and J ends lost 1 base and 5 bases respectively, with 15 bases between them. CDR3 length: 16 residues. The germline CDR1 and CDR2 sequences are LGHNT and FRNRAP. The CDR3 nucleotides read TGTGCTAGTGGTTTGGGAACCGGGACATTCGATCAGCCCCAGCATTTT. It is translated as CASGLGTGTFDQPQHF.

The chain is built from TRBV4-3 and TRBJ1-3; 8 bases match TRBD1. The CDR3 has 19 residues. V gave up 1 base and J gave up 4 bases; unmatched junction bases: 15. In germline, CDR1 is LGHNA, CDR2 YSLEER. The DNA for the CDR3 is TGCGCCAGCAGCCAAGGACCTCTCACCATTGGACAGGGCGGAAACACCATATATTTT. Translating gives CASSQGPLTIGQGGNTIYF.

The table lists this clonotype with a few counts. V is TRBV11-2 and J is TRBJ2-1, with 9 bases matching TRBD2. Germline V CDR1 and CDR2: SGHAT, FQNNGV. The CDR3 runs to 16 residues. V lost 5 bases and J lost 0; bases outside the gene matches: 5. The CDR3: CASSRLAGDSYNEQFF. CDR3 DNA: TGTGCCAGCAGCCGTTTAGCGGGGGACTCCTACAATGAGCAGTTCTTC. Together with reference TRBV11-2 and TRBJ2-1, the CDR3 gives the full variable domain: EAGVAQSPRYKIIEKRQSVAFWCNPISGHATLYWYQQILGQGPKLLIQFQNNGVVDDSQLPKDRFSAERLKGVDSTLKIQPAKLEDSAVYLCASSRLAGDSYNEQFFGPGTRLTVL.

This clonotype appeared a few times. The chain couples TRBV6-1 to TRBJ2-5; possibly TRBD1 or TRBD2 for D (5 bases each). V was clipped by 0 bases and J by 10 bases, with 9 bases between them. The germline V gene has CDR1 MNHNS and CDR2 SASEGT. The length of the CDR3 is 12 residues. The CDR3 region has the DNA TGTGCCAGCAGTGAAGCGGGACGAAACCAGTACTTC. Its protein is CASSEAGRNQYF.

This clonotype was counted ten times or more. The gene calls are TRBV6-6 and TRBJ2-2; TRBD1 matches 9 bases. This CDR3 is built from 17 residues. J was trimmed by 2 bases and V by 4 bases; bases with no gene match: 8. Germline V gene sequence: CDR1 MNHNY, CDR2 SVGAGI (reference sequence). CDR3 sequence: CASSSHPGQGNTGELFF. The CDR3 DNA follows: TGTGCCAGCAGTTCCCACCCGGGACAGGGTAACACCGGGGAGCTGTTTTTT.